The next 28 T cell receptor beta chains were all read from a single sample in a study of OX40 agonist ivuxolimab in advanced cancers. Generated by immunoSEQ multiplex PCR, the TCRdb table keeps only in-frame clones and is missing some. The table lists approximately 70,000 clones, roughly 89% of them singletons. This material consisted of CD4+ or CD8+ T cells sorted from blood, taken in a trial of the OX40 agonist ivuxolimab. All receptors come from an adult with an advanced solid tumor such as melanoma, head and neck, liver or kidney cancer.

The CDR3 nucleotides read TGTGCCAGCAGCCCAGGGGACATCTATGGCTACACCTTC. Translation gives CASSPGDIYGYTF. V usage is TRBV6-1 and J usage is TRBJ1-2; maybe TRBD1 (6 bases). Germline CDR1 reads MNHNS; CDR2 reads SASEGT. CDR3 size: 13 residues. Trimming took 6 bases from V and 4 from J, leaving 12 bases between them.

J is TRBJ2-1 and V is TRBV28; D possibly corresponds to TRBD2 (5 bases). The CDR3 covers 14 residues. Germline values: CDR1 MDHEN, CDR2 SYDVKM. Trimming took off 3 bases at V and 8 bases at J, with 14 bases between the two ends. Here the CDR3 DNA reads TGTGCCAGCAGTTTGGGCGACCCGAGGGATGAGCAGTTCTTC. Translated, it gives CASSLGDPRDEQFF.

The rearrangement uses TRBV10-3 and TRBJ1-1; D ambiguous. Germline V gene sequence: CDR1 ENHRY, CDR2 SYGVKD. V was trimmed by 7 bases and J by 2 bases, leaving 8 bases between them. CDR3 length: 12 amino acids. CDR3 in amino acids: CAIKEHNTEAFF. As DNA, the CDR3 is TGTGCCATCAAGGAGCATAACACTGAAGCTTTCTTT.

The V and J genes are TRBV11-3 and TRBJ2-5; tentatively, D is TRBD1 (5 bases). CDR1 SGHNT and CDR2 YENEEA come from the germline V gene. This CDR3 has 13 residues. Trimming left V 5 bases short and J 2 bases short, with 9 bases between. In DNA, the CDR3 is TGTGCCAGCAGCGGACAAGGGCAAGAGACCCAGTACTTC. Translated, it gives CASSGQGQETQYF.

This clone was counted between two and nine times. The chain links TRBV30 to TRBJ2-6; D might be TRBD1 (5 bases). Germline-derived CDR1 and CDR2 are GTSNPN and SVGIG (reference sequence). V shed 3 bases and J shed 4 bases, with 16 bases lying between them. The CDR3 sequence is 16 residues long. The CDR3 DNA sequence: TGTGCCTGGAGCGAGCCCAGGGTGAGGGGGGCCAACGTCCTGACTTTC. It yields the protein CAWSEPRVRGANVLTF.

The rearrangement links TRBV11-2 to TRBJ1-2; D ambiguous. CDR1 and CDR2 from the germline V gene are SGHAT and FQNNGV. Trimming cost V 5 bases and J 4 bases, with 14 bases left between them. The CDR3 totals 14 residues. The CDR3 region has the DNA TGTGCCAGCAGCCTTCCGGCAACCTCCTATGGCTACACCTTC. It yields the protein CASSLPATSYGYTF.

The chain links TRBV21-1 to TRBJ2-1. TRBV21-1 is designated a pseudogene. The CDR3 length is 11 residues. Here the CDR3 reads CASSPLRGKFF. The CDR3, as DNA: TGTGCCAGCAGCCCTCTACGTGGAAAGTTCTTC.

The chain is built from TRBV7-8 and TRBJ2-2; TRBD1 aligns across 8 bases. The V segment lost 2 bases and the J segment 2 bases; nucleotides outside the gene matches: 4. CDR1 is SGHVS and CDR2 is FQNEAQ in the germline V gene. This CDR3 is built from 16 residues. The CDR3 DNA reads as TGTGCCAGCAGCTTACAGGGGGCGATTAACACCGGGGAGCTGTTTTTT. This sequence encodes CASSLQGAINTGELFF.

The rearrangement links TRBV19 to TRBJ1-2; 8 bases are a match to TRBD1. J gave up 7 bases and V 1 base, and 11 bases lay outside the gene matches. Germline V CDR1 and CDR2: LNHDA, SQIVND (reference sequence). The CDR3 is 16 residues long. The CDR3 coding sequence is TGTGCCAGTAGTATAGGAGGACAGGGAAAAATCTCTGGCTACACCTTC. It translates to CASSIGGQGKISGYTF.

The chain recombines TRBV19 with TRBJ1-2; unclear D gene. Trimming left V 1 base short and J 7 bases short, with 7 bases between. From germline, CDR1 is LNHDA and CDR2 SQIVND (reference sequence). CDR3 length equals 12 residues. As DNA, the CDR3 is TGTGCCAGTAGTATAGTAGGACGTGGCTACACCTTC. This sequence encodes CASSIVGRGYTF.

V usage is TRBV9 and J usage is TRBJ1-2; 7 positions match TRBD1. Losses at the gene ends were 4 bases for V and 3 bases for J; bases not matched to a gene: 3. The CDR3 is made up of 13 amino acids. Germline-derived CDR1 and CDR2 are SGDLS and YYNGEE. The CDR3 DNA reads as TGTGCCAGCAGCCCCCAGGGGGACTATGGCTACACCTTC. It translates to CASSPQGDYGYTF.

This clone was seen a handful of times. CDR3 in amino acids: CASTYRGGLNEQFF. The CDR3 nucleotides are TGTGCCAGCACTTACCGCGGGGGACTAAATGAGCAGTTCTTC. This chain joins TRBV5-6 and TRBJ2-1; 7 bases are a match to TRBD2. The CDR3 totals 14 residues. The J segment lost 7 bases and the V segment lost 6 bases, leaving 10 bases of the junction unmatched. Germline loops: CDR1 SGHDT, CDR2 YYEEEE.

V gene TRBV10-3 combines with J gene TRBJ1-2; TRBD1 aligns across 7 bases. The CDR3 consists of 15 residues. CDR1 is ENHRY and CDR2 is SYGVKD in the germline V gene. The ends lost 3 bases at V and 7 bases at J; junction bases unmatched: 11. DNA for the CDR3: TGTGCCATCAGTGAAGGGGACAGTGGCAAGGGTGGCTACACCTTC. Its translation is CAISEGDSGKGGYTF.

The J gene is TRBJ2-7, the V gene TRBV11-2; D is unclear. CDR1 is SGHAT and CDR2 is FQNNGV in the germline V gene. The germline V and J ends were trimmed by 1 base and 0 bases, with 7 bases remaining between them. The CDR3 is 14 residues long. The CDR3 protein is CASSLGFSSYEQYF. For the CDR3, the DNA is TGTGCCAGCAGCTTAGGCTTCAGCTCCTACGAGCAGTACTTC. Together with reference TRBV11-2 and TRBJ2-7, the CDR3 gives the full variable domain: EAGVAQSPRYKIIEKRQSVAFWCNPISGHATLYWYQQILGQGPKLLIQFQNNGVVDDSQLPKDRFSAERLKGVDSTLKIQPAKLEDSAVYLCASSLGFSSYEQYFGPGTRLTVT.

The chain couples TRBV20-1 to TRBJ2-7; 7 bases match TRBD2. Germline V gives CDR1 DFQATT, CDR2 SNEGSKA (reference sequence). After removal of 3 bases from V and 6 bases from J, the junction contained 2 bases not matched to a gene. The CDR3 covers 11 residues. CDR3 DNA: TGCAGTGCTAGGGGAGGGACCGAGCAGTACTTC. Translating it yields CSARGGTEQYF.

On this clone: The sample carries other DNA sequences with the same CDR3. The chain is built from TRBV29-1 and TRBJ2-5; TRBD2 matches at 7 bases. The V gene end was trimmed by 3 bases and the J gene end by 5 bases; junction bases not matched to a gene: 6. From germline, CDR1 is SQVTM and CDR2 ANQGSEA. This CDR3 comprises 13 residues. CDR3 nucleotide sequence: TGCAGCGTTGAGGGTCTGGGGGGGGAGACCCAGTACTTC. Translating gives CSVEGLGGETQYF.

The J gene is TRBJ2-6, the V gene TRBV7-3; TRBD1 matches 8 bases. Germline CDR1 is SGHTA and CDR2 is FQGTGA. The CDR3 length is 16 residues. V lost 4 bases and J lost 0; bases outside the gene matches: 2. CDR3 coding DNA: TGTGCCAGCAGCTCGGACAGGGCCTCTGGGGCCAACGTCCTGACTTTC. It encodes CASSSDRASGANVLTF.

This rearrangement joins TRBV18 to TRBJ2-2; D perhaps matches TRBD1 (6 bases). V shed 1 base and J shed 6 bases, with 15 bases lying between them. Germline values: CDR1 KGHSH, CDR2 LQKENI. This CDR3 spans 16 amino acids. The CDR3 DNA reads TGTGCCAGCTCACCACTGCACCAGGGGTCGGCCGGGGAGCTGTTTTTT. Translated, it gives CASSPLHQGSAGELFF.

The DNA for the CDR3 is TGTGCCAGCAGCTCTCAGGGGGGCCCTGGGGAGCAGTACTTC. It yields the protein CASSSQGGPGEQYF. The chain employs TRBV5-6 and TRBJ2-7, with a possible D match to TRBD1 (7 bases). V was cut by 3 bases and J by 7 bases, with 17 bases left in between. Germline lookup yields CDR1 SGHDT and CDR2 YYEEEE. The CDR3 sequence is 14 residues long.

The V and J genes are TRBV6-5 and TRBJ2-3; 7 bases are a match to TRBD1. The CDR3 length is 15 residues. V lost 6 bases, J lost 2 bases, and 8 bases stayed unmatched. Germline CDR1 reads MNHEY; CDR2 reads SVGAGI. The CDR3 DNA is TGTGCCAGCAGCCCCGGACAGGCCGCCACAGATACGCAGTATTTT. Its protein product is CASSPGQAATDTQYF.

The chain links TRBV6-1 to TRBJ1-1; D gene uncertain. Trimming took 5 bases from V and 4 from J, leaving 8 bases between them. Germline V gene lookup returns CDR1 MNHNS and CDR2 SASEGT. This CDR3 has 12 residues. CDR3 amino acids: CASSKTGTEAFF. The CDR3 bases are TGTGCCAGCAGTAAGACCGGCACTGAAGCTTTCTTT.

The chain links TRBV6-6 to TRBJ1-5, with TRBD1 matching 7 bases. The CDR3 has 14 amino acids. With 8 bases clipped from V and 0 bases from J, the junction kept 4 bases outside the gene matches. Germline V gives CDR1 MNHNY, CDR2 SVGAGI (reference sequence). CDR3 sequence reads: CASYRGDSNQPQHF. For the CDR3, the DNA is TGTGCCAGCTACAGGGGTGATAGCAATCAGCCCCAGCATTTT.

The J gene is TRBJ2-1, the V gene TRBV6-1; D unclear. V lost 4 bases to trimming and J lost 4 bases, with 5 bases between them. The CDR3 consists of 12 residues. In germline, CDR1 is MNHNS, CDR2 SASEGT. The DNA of the CDR3 is TGTGCCAGCAGTGGCGAGTACAATGAGCAGTTCTTC. It yields the protein CASSGEYNEQFF.

This clone was seen a single time. The rearrangement links TRBV27 to TRBJ2-5; D unclear. Near its end, the DNA agrees better with TRBJ2-7, so the J call may be wrong. This CDR3 has 14 residues. Germline V gives CDR1 MNHEY, CDR2 SMNVEV (reference sequence). Written as DNA, the CDR3 is TGTGCCAGCAGTGCCCGCTCCGACTCCTACGAGCAGTACTTC. This gives the protein CASSARSDSYEQYF.

The genes are TRBV7-9 and TRBJ2-3; the D gene is possibly TRBD2 (6 bases). Germline CDR1 reads SEHNR; CDR2 reads FQNEAQ (reference sequence). The CDR3 loop spans 13 amino acids. V lost 2 bases, J lost 6 bases, and 9 bases lay in between. DNA for the CDR3: TGTGCCAGCAGCTTATTTGGAGGGGATACGCAGTATTTT. Amino acids: CASSLFGGDTQYF.

V gene TRBV5-1 combines with J gene TRBJ2-7; 9 bases are shared with TRBD2. J gave up 3 bases and V 0 bases, and 7 bases lay outside the gene matches. Germline V gene data show CDR1 as SGHRS and CDR2 as YFSETQ. The CDR3 consists of 16 residues. For the CDR3, the DNA is TGCGCCAGCAGCTTGGCCGTCAGCGGGGGGTTCTACGAGCAGTACTTC. Its translation: CASSLAVSGGFYEQYF.

The gene calls are TRBV18 and TRBJ1-4; D remains unclear. V lost 3 bases, J lost 6 bases, and 20 bases lay in between. Germline V gene data show CDR1 as KGHSH and CDR2 as LQKENI. CDR3 length: 17 residues. In DNA form, the CDR3 reads TGTGCCAGCTCACCCCCAAGGTTCGGAGCTTTCCATGAAAAACTGTTTTTT. Its translation: CASSPPRFGAFHEKLFF.

The rearrangement uses TRBV6-1 and TRBJ1-1; maybe TRBD1 (6 bases). The CDR3 is 14 amino acids. Deletions cut 7 bases from V and 4 bases from J, with 16 bases between. The V gene's germline CDR1 is MNHNS and CDR2 SASEGT. The CDR3 DNA sequence: TGTGCCAGCAATTTCGACAGGTATCCCACTGAAGCTTTCTTT. Amino acid sequence: CASNFDRYPTEAFF.